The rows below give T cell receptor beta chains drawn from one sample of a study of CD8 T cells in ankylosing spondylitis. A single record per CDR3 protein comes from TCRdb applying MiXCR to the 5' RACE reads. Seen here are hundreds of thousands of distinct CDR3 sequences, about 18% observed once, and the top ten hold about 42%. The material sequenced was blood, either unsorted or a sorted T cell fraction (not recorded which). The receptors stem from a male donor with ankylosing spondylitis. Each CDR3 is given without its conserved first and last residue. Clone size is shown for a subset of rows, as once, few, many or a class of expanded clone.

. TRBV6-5 ASSYWVTGGNTDTQY
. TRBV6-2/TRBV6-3 ASSYLSYNSPLH
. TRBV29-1 SVEDLNGEQY
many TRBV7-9 ASSLRGWESTDTQY
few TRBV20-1 SARASSGDPSTDTQY
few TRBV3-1 ASSQDSPGELF
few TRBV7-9 ASSLRDTPHEQY
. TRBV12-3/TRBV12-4 ASSPDRGYNEQF
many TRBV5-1 ASRPPATGLNTEAF
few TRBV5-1 ASSLASRDRMNTEAF
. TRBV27 ASGPGGMSSPLH
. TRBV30 AWRRSGNEQF
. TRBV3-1 ASSQDQGLAGNEQF